These 19 T cell receptor beta chains share one sample of origin, sequenced in a study of T cells after yellow fever vaccination. TCRdb passed the 5' RACE reads through MiXCR, listing each CDR3 protein once. In the table there are some 340,000 distinct CDR3 sequences, approximately 11% of which are singletons. Sequenced here: CD4+ T cells sorted from PBMCs, sampled 45 days after the yellow fever booster vaccination. The receptors originated from a young man who received the YFV17D yellow fever vaccine.

This clonotype was seen more than once but under ten times. The chain has TRBV12-3 or TRBV12-4 and TRBJ2-1, with no clear D. With 6 bases removed from V and 2 bases from J, the gap between germline ends came to 8 bases. The CDR3 spans 13 residues. CDR3 region: CASRPLTYNEQFF. CDR3 coding DNA: TGTGCCAGCAGACCTCTTACCTACAATGAGCAGTTCTTC.

This clonotype was recorded at least ten times. This rearrangement joins TRBV25-1 to TRBJ2-3; D not certain. The CDR3 runs to 16 residues. V lost 3 bases, J lost 2 bases, and 15 bases lay in between. Germline CDR1 and CDR2: MGHDK and SYGVNS. The CDR3 region has the DNA TGTGCCAGCAGTGATCCCCAGGCCTATCCCACAGATACGCAGTATTTT. It yields the protein CASSDPQAYPTDTQYF. Full variable domain (missing parts from reference TRBV25-1 and TRBJ2-3): EADIYQTPRYLVIGTGKKITLECSQTMGHDKMYWYQQDPGMELHLIHYSYGVNSTEKGDLSSESTVSRIRTEHFPLTLESARPSHTSQYLCASSDPQAYPTDTQYFGPGTRLTVL.

This clonotype has more than one count but fewer than ten. J is TRBJ2-7 and V is TRBV12-3 or TRBV12-4; TRBD2 aligns across 8 bases. Trimming at V came to 6 bases and at J to 3 bases, leaving 4 bases not matched to a gene. The CDR3 covers 13 residues. The CDR3, as DNA: TGTGCCAGCAGCTTCCGGGGGGGCTACGAGCAGTACGTC. Translating gives CASSFRGGYEQYV.

This clonotype was counted ten times or more. The chain carries TRBV7-8 and TRBJ2-4; 12 positions match TRBD1. Trimming took 4 bases from V and 7 from J; bases not matched to a gene: 5. The CDR3 length is 15 residues. Germline assignment: CDR1 SGHVS and CDR2 FQNEAQ. This CDR3 is CASSYSGTGGNIQYF. CDR3 coding DNA: TGTGCCAGCAGCTACTCCGGGACAGGGGGCAACATTCAGTACTTC.

Only a few counts were recorded for this clonotype. The chain uses TRBV18 and TRBJ2-5; 10 bases align to TRBD1. The CDR3 consists of 15 residues. Looked up from germline, CDR1 is KGHSH and CDR2 is LQKENI. The V gene end was trimmed by 4 bases and the J gene end by 3 bases; junction bases not matched to a gene: 5. DNA of the CDR3: TGTGCCAGCTCACGGCAAGGACAGGGGGAAGAGACCCAGTACTTC. It encodes CASSRQGQGEETQYF. The entire variable domain, with the rest obtained from reference TRBV18 and TRBJ2-5, is as follows: NAGVMQNPRHLVRRRGQEARLRCSPMKGHSHVYWYRQLPEEGLKFMVYLQKENIIDESGMPKERFSAEFPKEGPSILRIQQVVRGDSAAYFCASSRQGQGEETQYFGPGTRLLVL.

This clonotype was found many times. This chain uses TRBV4-2 with TRBJ2-3, with D tentatively TRBD1 (6 bases). The germline V gene encodes CDR1 LGHNA and CDR2 YNFKEQ. V lost 1 base and J lost 1, with 6 bases in between. The CDR3 loop spans 14 amino acids. CDR3 sequence: CASSQAGGTDTQYF. The CDR3 coding sequence is TGTGCCAGCAGCCAAGCAGGGGGCACAGATACGCAGTATTTT.

This clonotype was counted at least ten times. The CDR3 reads CASSFTAYTQYF. In nucleotides, the CDR3 is TGTGCCAGCAGTTTTACTGCTTATACGCAGTATTTT. V and J are TRBV12-3 or TRBV12-4 and TRBJ2-3; D not certain. The CDR3 sequence is 12 residues long. V was shortened by 3 bases and J by 7 bases, with 8 bases between the two germline ends.

In its sample, this clonotype was seen a few times. The genes are TRBV10-2 and TRBJ2-2; 7 bases match TRBD1. The ends lost 6 bases at V and 4 bases at J; junction bases unmatched: 5. CDR1 and CDR2 (germline): WSHSY, SAAADI. The CDR3 totals 14 residues. DNA for the CDR3: TGCGCCAGCAGACCGACAGGGACCACCGGGGAGCTGTTTTTT. It is translated as CASRPTGTTGELFF.

This clonotype occurred a few times. The V gene is TRBV20-1, the J gene TRBJ2-3; no clear D gene. Germline CDR1 reads DFQATT; CDR2 reads SNEGSKA (reference sequence). V lost 2 bases, J lost 6 bases, and 12 bases lay in between. The CDR3 loop spans 13 amino acids. The CDR3 spells CSARLARPDTQYF. CDR3 DNA: TGCAGTGCTAGACTGGCCCGACCCGATACGCAGTATTTT.

The chain is built from TRBV14 and TRBJ1-6, with D uncertain. Germline-derived CDR1 and CDR2 are SGHDN and FVKESK. This CDR3 has 13 residues. Trimming took off 0 bases at V and 8 bases at J, with 5 bases between the two ends. The CDR3 here is CASSQDLYSPLHF. CDR3 coding DNA: TGTGCCAGCAGCCAAGACTTGTATTCACCCCTCCACTTT. The whole variable domain, filled in from reference TRBV14 and TRBJ1-6, reads EAGVTQFPSHSVIEKGQTVTLRCDPISGHDNLYWYRRVMGKEIKFLLHFVKESKQDESGMPNNRFLAERTGGTYSTLKVQPAELEDSGVYFCASSQDLYSPLHFGNGTRLTVT.

This clonotype was found a few times. The chain joins TRBV7-9 to TRBJ1-6, with 8 bases that match TRBD1. V gave up 3 bases and J gave up 9 bases; unmatched junction bases: 4. This CDR3 has 14 amino acids. Germline CDR1 and CDR2: SEHNR and FQNEAQ (reference sequence). CDR3 loop: CASSFGQGASPLHF. CDR3 nucleotides: TGTGCCAGCAGCTTCGGACAGGGCGCTTCACCCCTCCACTTT.

The sample holds many counts of this clonotype. The rearrangement uses TRBV7-9 and TRBJ2-5; no clear D gene. The CDR3 is 16 residues long. Per germline, CDR1 SEHNR and CDR2 FQNEAQ (reference sequence). V dropped 1 base and J dropped 1 base, with 13 bases sitting between them. The CDR3 loop reads CASSLVRWRTQETQYF. Written as DNA, the CDR3 is TGTGCCAGCAGCTTAGTACGGTGGCGGACCCAAGAGACCCAGTACTTC.

The chain links TRBV5-1 to TRBJ2-1, with 8 nucleotides matching TRBD1. With V trimmed by 4 bases and J by 9 bases, 9 bases remained unmatched. The germline V gene has CDR1 SGHRS and CDR2 YFSETQ. The CDR3 covers 14 residues. CDR3 DNA: TGCGCCAGCAGCGGACGGACAGGGATTGGTGAGCAGTTCTTC. It encodes CASSGRTGIGEQFF.

The gene calls are TRBV9 and TRBJ2-3; possible D gene TRBD2, 6 bases. CDR3 length: 14 residues. The germline V gene has CDR1 SGDLS and CDR2 YYNGEE. Trimming shortened V by 8 bases and J by 8 bases, and 21 bases separated the two germline ends. In DNA, the CDR3 is TGTGCCAGTGGGCAAGGTAGCGGAACATTTACGCAGTATTTT. Its translation: CASGQGSGTFTQYF.

The sample holds many counts of this clonotype. V and J are TRBV6-5 and TRBJ2-3; 10 positions agree with TRBD1. The CDR3 sequence is 15 residues long. The junction had 4 bases not matched to a gene; V was cut back by 6 bases and J by 1 base. Germline assignment: CDR1 MNHEY and CDR2 SVGAGI. Here the CDR3 reads CASREGTGGTDTQYF. The CDR3, as DNA: TGTGCCAGCAGGGAGGGGACAGGGGGCACAGATACGCAGTATTTT.

The rearrangement uses TRBV2 and TRBJ2-5; TRBD1 matches 9 bases. The ends lost 4 bases at V and 3 bases at J; junction bases unmatched: 3. The length of the CDR3 is 14 residues. Germline V lookup: CDR1 SNHLY, CDR2 FYNNEI. DNA for the CDR3: TGTGCCAGCAGTGTGGACAGGGGTGAAGAGACCCAGTACTTC. It codes for CASSVDRGEETQYF.

The chain links TRBV12-3 or TRBV12-4 to TRBJ2-7; TRBD1 agrees at 9 bases. The V segment lost 10 bases and the J segment 3 bases; nucleotides outside the gene matches: 7. CDR3 size: 13 residues. The CDR3 region has the DNA TGTGCCACCACCCTGGGACAGGGCTACGAGCAGTACTTC. This codes for CATTLGQGYEQYF.

This clonotype was recorded a few times. The V gene is TRBV18, the J gene TRBJ2-5, with TRBD1 identical over 7 bases. The CDR3 totals 13 residues. Germline CDR1 KGHSH, CDR2 LQKENI. After removal of 5 bases from V and 5 bases from J, the junction contained 5 bases not matched to a gene. The CDR3 DNA reads as TGTGCCAGCTCAAGGGACAGATCGGAGACCCAGTACTTC. It yields the protein CASSRDRSETQYF.

This sequence joins TRBV10-3 and TRBJ2-3; TRBD1 aligns across 7 bases. CDR1 is ENHRY, CDR2 SYGVKD, per germline. J gave up 0 bases and V 8 bases, and 11 bases lay outside the gene matches. CDR3 length: 16 residues. The DNA of the CDR3 is TGTGCCATCGGACGTACCACAGGGGCCAGCACAGATACGCAGTATTTT. Amino acid sequence: CAIGRTTGASTDTQYF.